The 12 T cell receptor beta chains reported below all come from one sample, sequenced in a study of blood T cell repertoires in COVID-19. TCRdb's table, derived via immunoSEQ multiplex PCR, lists solely in-frame clones and lacks some. The table has over 75,000 clones, roughly 80% seen once. Sequenced sample: peripheral blood. The receptors originated from a man aged 50 to 60 who had recovered from COVID-19.

This clone occurred once. This chain joins TRBV9 and TRBJ2-3; 15 bases align to TRBD2. V gave up 4 bases and J gave up 3 bases; unmatched junction bases: 12. The germline gives CDR1 SGDLS, CDR2 YYNGEE. This CDR3 is built from 19 residues. CDR3 in amino acids: CASSFSPGTSGGPTDTQYF. In DNA form, the CDR3 reads TGTGCCAGCAGCTTCTCCCCCGGGACTAGCGGGGGGCCTACAGATACGCAGTATTTT.

The rearrangement joins TRBV30 to TRBJ2-1; 10 nucleotides line up with TRBD1. The V gene's germline CDR1 is GTSNPN and CDR2 SVGIG (reference sequence). The length of the CDR3 is 15 residues. Germline trimming cut 1 base from V and 7 bases from J; bases unmatched to any gene: 7. CDR3 loop: CAWSAGTGAVNEQFF. Written as DNA, the CDR3 is TGTGCCTGGAGTGCCGGGACAGGGGCCGTTAATGAGCAGTTCTTC.

The gene calls are TRBV19 and TRBJ2-3; no reliable D call. Germline CDR1 reads LNHDA; CDR2 reads SQIVND (reference sequence). The CDR3 is 13 residues long. Trimming shortened V by 5 bases and J by 6 bases, and 12 bases separated the two germline ends. The CDR3, as DNA: TGTGCCAGTAGTCTGAACTTCGGGGATACGCAGTATTTT. It specifies CASSLNFGDTQYF.

The chain uses TRBV7-3 and TRBJ1-1; perhaps TRBD1 as D (6 bases). The CDR3 loop spans 15 amino acids. Trimming cost V 5 bases and J 7 bases, with 20 bases left between them. CDR1 and CDR2 from the germline V gene are SGHTA and FQGTGA. CDR3 sequence reads: CASSQRTAGLIEAFF. The CDR3 nucleotides are TGTGCCAGCAGCCAACGGACAGCGGGATTAATTGAAGCTTTCTTT.

The gene calls are TRBV5-1 and TRBJ2-1; D is possibly TRBD2 (5 bases). The V and J ends lost 0 bases and 5 bases respectively, with 9 bases between them. The CDR3 is 14 amino acids. Germline V gives CDR1 SGHRS, CDR2 YFSETQ. The CDR3 coding sequence is TGCGCCAGCAGCTTGGGGACTTTCAACAATGAGCAGTTCTTC. Translated: CASSLGTFNNEQFF. The full variable domain, completed using reference TRBV5-1 and TRBJ2-1, is KAGVTQTPRYLIKTRGQQVTLSCSPISGHRSVSWYQQTPGQGLQFLFEYFSETQRNKGNFPGRFSGRQFSNSRSEMNVSTLELGDSALYLCASSLGTFNNEQFFGPGTRLTVL.

The sample holds one count of this clone. V is TRBV9 and J is TRBJ2-2; 10 bases match TRBD2. Germline lookup yields CDR1 SGDLS and CDR2 YYNGEE. J was trimmed by 1 base and V by 0 bases; bases with no gene match: 6. The CDR3 covers 18 residues. CDR3 amino acids: CASSVVIAGGENTGELFF. Here the CDR3 DNA reads TGTGCCAGCAGCGTAGTAATAGCGGGAGGTGAGAACACCGGGGAGCTGTTTTTT.

The chain carries TRBV2 and TRBJ1-5; 12 nucleotides line up with TRBD1. Germline lookup yields CDR1 SNHLY and CDR2 FYNNEI. The trim removed 9 bases at V and 7 bases at J, leaving 7 bases unmatched. The CDR3 sequence is 14 residues long. The CDR3 protein is CASGGQGAIQPQHF. As DNA, the CDR3 is TGTGCCAGTGGGGGACAGGGGGCAATACAGCCCCAGCATTTT.

The rearrangement joins TRBV29-1 to TRBJ1-2; 8 bases align to TRBD1. V lost 3 bases to trimming and J lost 7 bases; unmatched junction nucleotides: 7. Germline CDR1 is SQVTM and CDR2 is ANQGSEA. The CDR3 covers 13 residues. In nucleotides, the CDR3 is TGCAGCGTTGAGCTGGCAGGGGGCTTTGGCTACACCTTC. Its translation is CSVELAGGFGYTF.

This clone was found a few times. V usage is TRBV6-6 and J usage is TRBJ1-2; D gene uncertain. V gave up 4 bases and J gave up 6 bases, with 15 bases separating them. Germline CDR1 reads MNHNY; CDR2 reads SVGAGI (reference sequence). The CDR3 extends over 14 amino acids. Written as DNA, the CDR3 is TGTGCCAGCAGTTCGGATATGGGAGGAGATGGCTACACCTTC. The encoded protein is CASSSDMGGDGYTF.

The chain recombines TRBV4-2 with TRBJ2-1, with 8 nucleotides matching TRBD2. Trimming removed 2 bases from V and 8 bases from J; junction bases left unmatched: 17. CDR1 LGHNA and CDR2 YNFKEQ come from the germline V gene. The CDR3 loop spans 18 amino acids. This chain's CDR3 is CASSQRKLAGLQKDEQFF. In DNA, the CDR3 is TGTGCCAGCAGCCAACGCAAGCTAGCGGGTCTCCAGAAGGATGAGCAGTTCTTC.

The chain carries TRBV11-2 and TRBJ1-1; possible D gene TRBD1, 5 bases. CDR3 length: 12 residues. V lost 5 bases and J lost 11, with 15 bases in between. Germline V gene lookup returns CDR1 SGHAT and CDR2 FQNNGV. CDR3 sequence reads: CASSHGAAGAFF. The CDR3 nucleotides are TGTGCCAGCAGCCATGGGGCAGCCGGGGCTTTCTTT.

The rearrangement joins TRBV19 to TRBJ1-1, with D possibly TRBD1 on 6 matching bases. The CDR3 totals 13 residues. V was cut by 3 bases and J by 5 bases, with 10 bases left in between. Germline CDR1 is LNHDA and CDR2 is SQIVND (reference sequence). CDR3 nucleotide sequence: TGTGCCAGTAGTATTCGGCAGGGGACTGAAGCTTTCTTT. Encoded protein: CASSIRQGTEAFF.